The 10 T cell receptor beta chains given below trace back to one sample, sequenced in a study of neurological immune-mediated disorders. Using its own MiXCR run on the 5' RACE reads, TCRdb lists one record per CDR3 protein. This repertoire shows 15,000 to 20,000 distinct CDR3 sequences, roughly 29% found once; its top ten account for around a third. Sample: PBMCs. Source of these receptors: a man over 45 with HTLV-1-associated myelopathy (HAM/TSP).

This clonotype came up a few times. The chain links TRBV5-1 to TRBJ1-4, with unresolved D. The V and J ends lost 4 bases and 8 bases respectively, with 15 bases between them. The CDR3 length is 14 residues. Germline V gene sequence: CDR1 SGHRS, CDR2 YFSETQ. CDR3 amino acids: CASSQTEGGEKLFF. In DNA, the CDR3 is TGCGCCAGCAGCCAAACGGAGGGCGGGGAAAAACTGTTTTTT.

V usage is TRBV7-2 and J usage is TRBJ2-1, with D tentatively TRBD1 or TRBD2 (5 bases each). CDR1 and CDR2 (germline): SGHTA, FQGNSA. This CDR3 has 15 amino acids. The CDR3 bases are TGTTCTAGCATCTTAACCGTGGCAGGGACGAATGAGCAGTTCTTC. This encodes CSSILTVAGTNEQFF. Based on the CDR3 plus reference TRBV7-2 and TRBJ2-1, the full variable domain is GAGVSQSPSNKVTEKGKDVELRCDPISGHTALYWYRQSLGQGLEFLIYFQGNSAPDKSGLPSDRFSAERTGGSVSTLTIQRTQQEDSAVYLCSSILTVAGTNEQFFGPGTRLTVL.

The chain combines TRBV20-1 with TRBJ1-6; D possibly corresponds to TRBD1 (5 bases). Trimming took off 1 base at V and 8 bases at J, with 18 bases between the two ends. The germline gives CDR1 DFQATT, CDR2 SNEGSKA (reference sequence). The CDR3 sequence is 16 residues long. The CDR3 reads CSARAMLGTTDSPLHF. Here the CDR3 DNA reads TGCAGTGCTAGAGCCATGCTCGGGACCACGGATTCACCCCTCCACTTT.

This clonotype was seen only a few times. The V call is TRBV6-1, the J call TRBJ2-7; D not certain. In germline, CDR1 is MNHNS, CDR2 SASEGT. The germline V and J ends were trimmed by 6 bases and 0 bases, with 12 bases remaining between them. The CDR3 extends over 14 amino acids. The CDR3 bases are TGTGCCAGCAGAAACGAGGCCCTCTCCTACGAGCAGTACTTC. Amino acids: CASRNEALSYEQYF.

The CDR3 DNA sequence: TGTGCCAGCAGCTCCGGACAGGGGAATAATGAAAAACTGTTTTTT. It translates to CASSSGQGNNEKLFF. This chain links TRBV7-9 with TRBJ1-4, with 9 bases aligning to TRBD1. V was clipped by 4 bases and J by 4 bases; unmatched bases: 4. Germline V CDR1 and CDR2: SEHNR, FQNEAQ (reference sequence). This CDR3 is built from 15 residues. Together with reference TRBV7-9 and TRBJ1-4, the CDR3 gives the full variable domain: DTGVSQNPRHKITKRGQNVTFRCDPISEHNRLYWYRQTLGQGPEFLTYFQNEAQLEKSRLLSDRFSAERPKGSFSTLEIQRTEQGDSAMYLCASSSGQGNNEKLFFGSGTQLSVL.

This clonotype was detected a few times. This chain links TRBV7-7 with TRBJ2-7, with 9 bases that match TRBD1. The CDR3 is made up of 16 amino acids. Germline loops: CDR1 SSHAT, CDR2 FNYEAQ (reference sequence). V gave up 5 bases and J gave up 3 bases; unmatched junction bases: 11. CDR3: CASSHGPMGQGYEQYF. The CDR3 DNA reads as TGTGCCAGCAGCCACGGGCCCATGGGACAGGGCTACGAGCAGTACTTC.

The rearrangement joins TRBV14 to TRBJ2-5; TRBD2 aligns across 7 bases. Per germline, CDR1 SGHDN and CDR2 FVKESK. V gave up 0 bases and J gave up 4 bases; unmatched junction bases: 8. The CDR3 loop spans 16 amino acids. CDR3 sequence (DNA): TGTGCCAGCAGCCAAGATTCAAGCGGGGTTCGAGAGACCCAGTACTTC. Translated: CASSQDSSGVRETQYF.

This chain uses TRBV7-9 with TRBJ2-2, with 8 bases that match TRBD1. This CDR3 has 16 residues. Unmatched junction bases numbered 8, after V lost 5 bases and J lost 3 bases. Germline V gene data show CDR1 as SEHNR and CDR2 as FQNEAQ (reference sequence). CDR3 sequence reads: CASSPIDRGDTGELFF. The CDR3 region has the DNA TGTGCCAGCAGCCCAATTGACAGGGGTGACACCGGGGAGCTGTTTTTT.

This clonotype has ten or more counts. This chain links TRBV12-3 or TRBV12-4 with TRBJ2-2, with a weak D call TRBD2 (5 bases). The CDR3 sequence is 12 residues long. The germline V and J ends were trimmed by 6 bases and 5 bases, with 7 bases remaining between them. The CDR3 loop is CASSRGTGELFF. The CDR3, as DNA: TGTGCCAGCAGCCGAGGGACCGGGGAGCTGTTTTTT.

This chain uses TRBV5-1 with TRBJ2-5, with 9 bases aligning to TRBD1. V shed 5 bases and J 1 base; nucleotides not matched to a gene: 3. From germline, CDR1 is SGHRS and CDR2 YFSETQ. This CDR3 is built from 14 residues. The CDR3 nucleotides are TGCGCCAGCAGGCTACAGGGGGCCCAAGAGACCCAGTACTTC. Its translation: CASRLQGAQETQYF. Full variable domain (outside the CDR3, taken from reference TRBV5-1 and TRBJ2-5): KAGVTQTPRYLIKTRGQQVTLSCSPISGHRSVSWYQQTPGQGLQFLFEYFSETQRNKGNFPGRFSGRQFSNSRSEMNVSTLELGDSALYLCASRLQGAQETQYFGPGTRLLVL.